This T cell receptor beta chain was sequenced during a study of early T cells in non-severe SARS-CoV-2 infection. Study details: Sequencing was performed on bulk RNA from unsorted whole blood, leaving chains unpaired. Broader study findings: Private and CD4 specificities were missed by VDJdb matching, which favored anti-spike CD8 responses.

The library protocol tagged individual cDNA molecules with unique molecular identifiers. TCRdb re-called the 5' RACE reads with MiXCR, one entry per CDR3 protein. This table holds 65,000 to 95,000 distinct CDR3 sequences, about 14% found once. Comments on this clonotype: Its antigen is not known.

The length of the CDR3 is 15 residues. The chain combines TRBV21-1 with TRBJ2-1; TRBD1 was called by the table and not checked on the DNA. TRBV21-1 is flagged as a pseudogene. Sequenced: whole blood. The sequence came from an adult who was a healthcare worker with PCR-confirmed SARS-CoV-2 infection or an uninfected control (not recorded which). The CDR3 DNA is TGTGCCAGCAGCCCGTCAAAACAGGGGCTGGGTGAGCAGTTCTTC. Residues: CASSPSKQGLGEQFF.